The TCR beta chain under discussion was sequenced for a study of T cell responses to AZD1222 COVID-19 vaccine. Regarding the study as a whole: Scientists sampled the repertoires only once the peak T cell response had passed.

The CDR3 runs to 14 residues. The germline gives CDR1 MGHRA, CDR2 YSYEKL. V was cut by 3 bases and J by 2 bases, with 8 bases left in between. Sequencing was performed with immunoSEQ multiplex PCR; in TCRdb, only in-frame clones are kept and a portion is missing. This sample yields 150,000 to 200,000 clones, of which 85% to 95% are seen a single time; roughly a tenth belongs to the top ten. Regarding this clone: No antigen is known for it.

Specimen: peripheral blood, collected on day 0 of AZD1222 vaccination. The rearrangement joins TRBV4-1 to TRBJ2-1; possibly TRBD1 for D (5 bases). The sequence was obtained from an adult in good health. CDR3 residues: CASSQPTAYNEQFF. The CDR3 DNA reads TGCGCCAGCAGCCAGCCGACAGCCTACAATGAGCAGTTCTTC.